A single sample is the source of the 32 T cell receptor beta chains below, sequenced in a study of blood T cells in healthy people across ages. The authors ran a second PCR of roughly 6 to 12 cycles using a sample-barcoded 5' primer and a J-beta primer mix. Each CDR3 protein gets one entry after TCRdb re-called the 5' RACE reads with MiXCR. Among roughly 2 million distinct CDR3 sequences, roughly 52% were seen once, and the ten largest hold 2.1%. The sequencing sample was made of blood. Receptor source: a woman aged 40 to 50 in good health.

In its sample, this clonotype was seen once. The chain has TRBV7-2 and TRBJ2-7; perhaps TRBD2 as D (6 bases). CDR3 length: 13 amino acids. Germline V gene lookup returns CDR1 SGHTA and CDR2 FQGNSA. The V and J ends lost 5 bases and 10 bases respectively, with 18 bases between them. CDR3 amino acids: CASSNRGGEIQYF. CDR3 DNA sequence: TGTGCCAGCAGCAATAGGGGCGGGGAGATCCAGTACTTC.

V gene TRBV28 combines with J gene TRBJ2-3; 9 bases map to TRBD1. The CDR3 totals 16 residues. Germline loops: CDR1 MDHEN, CDR2 SYDVKM. J was trimmed by 5 bases and V by 1 base; bases with no gene match: 7. The CDR3 protein is CASSLLGTGKGDTQYF. In DNA form, the CDR3 reads TGTGCCAGCAGTTTATTAGGGACAGGGAAGGGAGATACGCAGTATTTT.

This chain joins TRBV28 and TRBJ2-3; 15 bases align to TRBD2. The CDR3 consists of 19 residues. V shed 3 bases and J 0 bases; nucleotides not matched to a gene: 7. Germline V gene sequence: CDR1 MDHEN, CDR2 SYDVKM. The CDR3 DNA reads as TGTGCCAGCAGTTTTCCCCGGACTAGCGGGGGGGCTAGCACAGATACGCAGTATTTT. This gives the protein CASSFPRTSGGASTDTQYF.

The genes are TRBV7-2 and TRBJ2-5, with D hard to call. Germline loops: CDR1 SGHTA, CDR2 FQGNSA. V was pared by 4 bases and J by 4 bases, with 13 bases between. The CDR3 runs to 14 residues. CDR3 in amino acids: CASSSIPGRETQYF. In DNA form, the CDR3 reads TGTGCCAGCAGCTCAATTCCGGGCCGAGAGACCCAGTACTTC. The whole variable domain, remainder taken from reference TRBV7-2 and TRBJ2-5, is GAGVSQSPSNKVTEKGKDVELRCDPISGHTALYWYRQSLGQGLEFLIYFQGNSAPDKSGLPSDRFSAERTGGSVSTLTIQRTQQEDSAVYLCASSSIPGRETQYFGPGTRLLVL.

The CDR3 here is CASTPRSGPNTDTQYF. The CDR3 region has the DNA TGTGCCAGCACCCCTCGGTCGGGACCCAACACAGATACGCAGTATTTT. The gene calls are TRBV28 and TRBJ2-3; D tentatively reads TRBD1 or TRBD2 (5 bases each). V lost 7 bases to trimming and J lost 2 bases, with 19 bases between them. The CDR3 consists of 16 residues. CDR1 and CDR2 from the germline V gene are MDHEN and SYDVKM.

The J gene is TRBJ2-3, the V gene TRBV3-1; 8 bases fit TRBD1. Germline CDR1 reads LGHDT; CDR2 reads YNNKEL (reference sequence). V shed 7 bases and J 4 bases; nucleotides not matched to a gene: 7. The CDR3 totals 14 residues. CDR3 residues: CASKTGAASDTQYF. The CDR3 region has the DNA TGTGCCAGCAAGACAGGGGCGGCTTCAGATACGCAGTATTTT.

This clonotype was recorded a few times. The chain employs TRBV20-1 and TRBJ1-2; D gene ambiguous. This CDR3 has 11 residues. V was pared by 4 bases and J by 8 bases, with 11 bases between. Looked up from germline, CDR1 is DFQATT and CDR2 is SNEGSKA (reference sequence). The CDR3: CSAIARVGYTF. CDR3 DNA sequence: TGCAGTGCTATTGCTCGGGTGGGCTACACCTTC.

V is TRBV20-1 and J is TRBJ1-2; D is unclear. The CDR3 extends over 12 amino acids. The germline V gene has CDR1 DFQATT and CDR2 SNEGSKA (reference sequence). Trimming stripped 3 bases from V and 5 bases from J, with 10 bases between. DNA for the CDR3: TGCAGTGCTAGTAGGAGTAAATATGGCTACACCTTC. The encoded protein is CSASRSKYGYTF.

This chain uses TRBV20-1 with TRBJ2-1; unclear D gene. V was cut by 1 base and J by 5 bases, with 12 bases left in between. This CDR3 is built from 14 residues. Per the germline V gene, CDR1 is DFQATT and CDR2 is SNEGSKA (reference sequence). DNA of the CDR3: TGCAGTGCTAGAGTTCTCCGGATCAACAATGAGCAGTTCTTC. Protein: CSARVLRINNEQFF.

CDR3 in DNA: TGCGCCAGCAGCTTGGGCTCGCCCGGGACGGGAACCGAGCAGTACTTC. Protein product: CASSLGSPGTGTEQYF. The chain joins TRBV5-1 to TRBJ2-7; D may correspond to TRBD1 or TRBD2 (5 bases each). This CDR3 is built from 16 residues. Germline CDR1 and CDR2: SGHRS and YFSETQ. V was trimmed by 0 bases and J by 6 bases, leaving 19 bases between them.

This chain uses TRBV20-1 with TRBJ1-2; D call uncertain. Deletions cut 5 bases from V and 6 bases from J, with 16 bases between. CDR3 length: 13 amino acids. Germline V lookup: CDR1 DFQATT, CDR2 SNEGSKA (reference sequence). The CDR3 reads CSAHAWRKDGYTF. The CDR3 coding sequence is TGCAGTGCTCACGCCTGGCGTAAGGATGGCTACACCTTC.

This clonotype was observed a handful of times. This sequence joins TRBV20-1 and TRBJ2-2, with 9 positions matching TRBD2. Germline V gives CDR1 DFQATT, CDR2 SNEGSKA (reference sequence). The CDR3 has 17 amino acids. V gave up 0 bases and J gave up 2 bases; unmatched junction bases: 7. CDR3 amino acids: CSARDGSGGLNTGELFF. The CDR3 DNA is TGCAGTGCTAGAGATGGTAGCGGGGGACTAAACACCGGGGAGCTGTTTTTT.

This clonotype was seen more than once but under ten times. This rearrangement joins TRBV9 to TRBJ1-2, with TRBD1 identical over 7 bases. The V gene end was trimmed by 1 base and the J gene end by 4 bases; junction bases not matched to a gene: 7. The CDR3 is made up of 15 amino acids. Germline V gives CDR1 SGDLS, CDR2 YYNGEE. CDR3 loop: CASSVSDRASYGYTF. CDR3 in DNA: TGTGCCAGCAGCGTAAGCGACAGGGCATCCTATGGCTACACCTTC.

The chain uses TRBV4-2 and TRBJ2-6, with 8 bases aligning to TRBD2. Germline V gene lookup returns CDR1 LGHNA and CDR2 YNFKEQ. V trimming: 3 bases; J trimming: 0 bases; junction bases outside the gene matches: 13. The CDR3 has 20 residues. The CDR3 DNA sequence: TGTGCCAGCAGCCAGCGCCCGCTTGCGGGGGGATACTCTGGGGCCAACGTCCTGACTTTC. Protein: CASSQRPLAGGYSGANVLTF.

In regard to this clonotype: Mismatch with germline at one junction end may stem from a read error. This sequence joins TRBV9 and TRBJ2-3; 14 nucleotides align to TRBD2. Germline V CDR1 and CDR2: SGDLS, YYNGEE. The CDR3 totals 18 residues. This CDR3 is CASSSPGLAGGFKDMQYF. DNA of the CDR3: TGTGCCAGCAGCTCCCCAGGACTAGCGGGGGGATTCAAAGATATGCAGTATTTT.

The CDR3 loop is CASSFSQGAYDGYTF. CDR3 bases: TGTGCCAGCAGCTTCTCACAGGGGGCATATGACGGCTACACCTTC. V usage is TRBV27 and J usage is TRBJ1-2; TRBD1 matches at 9 bases. Germline V gene data show CDR1 as MNHEY and CDR2 as SMNVEV (reference sequence). The CDR3 has 15 residues. V lost 6 bases to trimming and J lost 8 bases; unmatched junction nucleotides: 13.

A few counts support this clonotype. The chain is built from TRBV20-1 and TRBJ2-7; possible D gene TRBD1, 5 bases. This CDR3 comprises 11 residues. The germline gives CDR1 DFQATT, CDR2 SNEGSKA (reference sequence). The CDR3: CSGRVSGEQYF. The CDR3 coding sequence is TGCAGCGGCAGGGTGTCGGGCGAGCAGTACTTC.

This clonotype was seen only a few times. The chain is built from TRBV12-3 or TRBV12-4 and TRBJ1-1; D remains ambiguous. The V end lost 2 bases, the J end lost 2 bases, and 9 bases lay between the germline ends. This CDR3 is built from 14 residues. For the CDR3, the DNA is TGTGCCAGCAGTTTAACGACAAGTAACACTGAAGCTTTCTTT. It translates to CASSLTTSNTEAFF.

The genes are TRBV5-1 and TRBJ1-1, with D possibly matching TRBD1 (5 bases). V gave up 5 bases and J gave up 1 base, with 12 bases separating them. The V gene's germline CDR1 is SGHRS and CDR2 YFSETQ. The CDR3 runs 14 residues. The chain's CDR3 is CASRSGTPNTEAFF. The CDR3 nucleotides are TGCGCCAGCAGGTCCGGGACTCCGAACACTGAAGCTTTCTTT.

The chain combines TRBV11-1 with TRBJ2-5, with D possibly TRBD1 on 5 matching bases. Germline V gene data show CDR1 as SGHAT and CDR2 as FQDESV (reference sequence). CDR3 size: 12 residues. V shed 5 bases and J shed 5 bases, with 9 bases lying between them. The CDR3 bases are TGTGCCAGCAGCGCCAAGGGGGAGACCCAGTACTTC. Translating gives CASSAKGETQYF.

The chain combines TRBV29-1 with TRBJ2-1; possible D gene TRBD2, 7 bases. Germline values: CDR1 SQVTM, CDR2 ANQGSEA. V lost 4 bases, J lost 10 bases, and 20 bases lay in between. The CDR3 covers 14 residues. The CDR3 region is CSVVARGPTYEQFF. The CDR3 DNA follows: TGCAGCGTTGTTGCGCGGGGGCCAACCTACGAGCAGTTCTTC.

This clonotype showed up just a few times. The chain joins TRBV7-2 to TRBJ1-6, with D hard to call. The germline CDR1 and CDR2 sequences are SGHTA and FQGNSA. There are 15 residues in the CDR3. V lost 1 base, J lost 8 bases, and 12 bases lay in between. CDR3 DNA sequence: TGTGCCAGCAGCTTAGATGGCGGTAGGGATTCACCCCTCCACTTT. This encodes CASSLDGGRDSPLHF.

This clonotype appeared a single time. The rearrangement joins TRBV18 to TRBJ1-1; TRBD1 is a possible D gene (5 bases). Trimming cost V 3 bases and J 1 base, with 9 bases left between them. Germline lookup yields CDR1 KGHSH and CDR2 LQKENI. The CDR3 extends over 14 amino acids. CDR3 sequence: CASSPVGTNTEAFF. In DNA form, the CDR3 reads TGTGCCAGCTCACCCGTAGGGACGAACACTGAAGCTTTCTTT. Complete variable domain (other parts from reference TRBV18 and TRBJ1-1): NAGVMQNPRHLVRRRGQEARLRCSPMKGHSHVYWYRQLPEEGLKFMVYLQKENIIDESGMPKERFSAEFPKEGPSILRIQQVVRGDSAAYFCASSPVGTNTEAFFGQGTRLTVV.

This sequence joins TRBV29-1 and TRBJ2-5; 7 positions match TRBD1. The junction had 10 bases not matched to a gene; V was cut back by 4 bases and J by 5 bases. The CDR3 covers 14 residues. Germline loops: CDR1 SQVTM, CDR2 ANQGSEA. The CDR3 sequence is CSVAGQAGGETQYF. The DNA for the CDR3 is TGCAGCGTTGCCGGACAGGCCGGCGGGGAGACCCAGTACTTC.

J is TRBJ2-3 and V is TRBV20-1; 11 bases are shared with TRBD2. Germline assignment: CDR1 DFQATT and CDR2 SNEGSKA (reference sequence). This CDR3 is 17 amino acids long. V trimming: 0 bases; J trimming: 5 bases; junction bases outside the gene matches: 10. The CDR3 nucleotides read TGCAGTGCTAGAGAAGCATATAGCGGGGGGGCCGTAGATACGCAGTATTTT. This sequence encodes CSAREAYSGGAVDTQYF.

As DNA, the CDR3 is TGCAGTGCTACAGGGACTGAAGCTTTCTTT. It codes for CSATGTEAFF. The rearrangement joins TRBV20-1 to TRBJ1-1, with D possibly matching TRBD1 (5 bases). The CDR3 is 10 residues long. Trimming took 4 bases from V and 5 from J, leaving 5 bases between them. The V gene's germline CDR1 is DFQATT and CDR2 SNEGSKA (reference sequence).

The chain carries TRBV5-1 and TRBJ2-3; D possibly corresponds to TRBD1 (5 bases). The CDR3 has 16 amino acids. V was pared by 0 bases and J by 2 bases, with 13 bases between. Per the germline V gene, CDR1 is SGHRS and CDR2 is YFSETQ. The CDR3: CASSLEGIGVTDTQYF. For the CDR3, the DNA is TGCGCCAGCAGCTTGGAGGGGATTGGAGTCACAGATACGCAGTATTTT.

As to this clonotype: A much larger clonotype is one base distant, so this may be a read error. This chain links TRBV5-1 with TRBJ2-5; a possible D gene is TRBD1 (7 bases). The CDR3 is 16 residues long. V was clipped by 3 bases and J by 11 bases, with 26 bases between them. From germline, CDR1 is SGHRS and CDR2 YFSETQ. The CDR3 DNA is TGCGCCAGCAGCTCAGCCGAACACCGCGGGGACAGTGAGCAGTACTTC. Translation: CASSSAEHRGDSEQYF. The complete variable domain, with remaining parts taken from reference TRBV5-1 and TRBJ2-5, reads KAGVTQTPRYLIKTRGQQVTLSCSPISGHRSVSWYQQTPGQGLQFLFEYFSETQRNKGNFPGRFSGRQFSNSRSEMNVSTLELGDSALYLCASSSAEHRGDSEQYFGPGTRLLVL.

This clonotype was observed a handful of times. The gene calls are TRBV6-1 and TRBJ2-7, with TRBD1 identical over 8 bases. CDR1 MNHNS and CDR2 SASEGT come from the germline V gene. This CDR3 is 15 amino acids long. V lost 4 bases to trimming and J lost 3 bases; unmatched junction nucleotides: 8. CDR3 bases: TGTGCCAGCAGTGTAGGGACAGGAACTTTCTACGAGCAGTACTTC. Protein: CASSVGTGTFYEQYF.

The gene calls are TRBV7-9 and TRBJ1-5; 10 nucleotides align to TRBD1. Germline V CDR1 and CDR2: SEHNR, FQNEAQ (reference sequence). The CDR3 consists of 16 residues. V was clipped by 4 bases and J by 5 bases; unmatched bases: 8. CDR3 in DNA: TGTGCCAGCAGCTCGACAGGGGGCGCATCGGATCAGCCCCAGCATTTT. Amino acids: CASSSTGGASDQPQHF.

In this sample, this clonotype turned up many times. The gene calls are TRBV4-3 and TRBJ2-5, with D possibly being TRBD1 or TRBD2 (5 bases each). CDR3 size: 15 residues. Trimming took off 0 bases at V and 5 bases at J, with 13 bases between the two ends. Germline CDR1 LGHNA, CDR2 YSLEER. CDR3 sequence: CASSQDGTGGETQYF. In nucleotides, the CDR3 is TGCGCCAGCAGCCAAGATGGGACGGGCGGGGAGACCCAGTACTTC.

The chain uses TRBV27 and TRBJ2-1, with TRBD1 identical over 7 bases. Germline CDR1 is MNHEY and CDR2 is SMNVEV (reference sequence). V trimming: 5 bases; J trimming: 5 bases; junction bases outside the gene matches: 6. The CDR3 spans 14 residues. The CDR3 spells CASSPGTVNNEQFF. The CDR3, as DNA: TGTGCCAGCAGTCCCGGGACAGTAAACAATGAGCAGTTCTTC.